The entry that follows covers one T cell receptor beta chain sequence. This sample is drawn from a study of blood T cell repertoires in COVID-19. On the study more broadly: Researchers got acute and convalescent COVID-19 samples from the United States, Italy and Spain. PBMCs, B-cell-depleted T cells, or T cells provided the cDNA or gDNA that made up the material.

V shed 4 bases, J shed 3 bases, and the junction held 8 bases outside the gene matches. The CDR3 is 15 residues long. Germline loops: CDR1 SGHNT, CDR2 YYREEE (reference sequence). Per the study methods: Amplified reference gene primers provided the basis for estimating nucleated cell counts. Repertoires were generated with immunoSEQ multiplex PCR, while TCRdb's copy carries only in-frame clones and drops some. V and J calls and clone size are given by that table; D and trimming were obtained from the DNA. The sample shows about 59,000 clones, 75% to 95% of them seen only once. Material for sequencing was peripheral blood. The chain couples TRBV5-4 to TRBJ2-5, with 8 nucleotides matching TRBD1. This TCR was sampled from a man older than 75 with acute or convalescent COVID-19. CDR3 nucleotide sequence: TGTGCCAGCAGCAACAGACAGGGGCCCAAAGAGACCCAGTACTTC. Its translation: CASSNRQGPKETQYF.